Listed below are T cell receptor beta chains from one sample, sequenced in a study of blood T cell repertoires in COVID-19. The table came from immunoSEQ multiplex PCR; TCRdb's copy has only in-frame clones and leaves some out. Of about 140,000 clones in the sample, nearly 80% were seen once. Sequenced input: PBMCs or T cells enriched from blood (not recorded which). These receptor sequences come from a woman between 50 and 59 years old who had recovered from COVID-19. The CDR3 runs from the conserved cysteine through the conserved F or W. A D gene is named only where the DNA matches it firmly. Part of the rows lack a size; the others show once, few, many or a class for expanded clones.

cdr3_aa cdr3_nt v_call d_call j_call clone_size
CASSGGTGLSPLHF TGTGCCAGCAGCGGCGGGACAGGGCTTTCACCCCTCCACTTT TRBV9 TRBD1 TRBJ1-6 NA
CSASRDLGKPPLHF TGCAGTGCTAGTCGAGACCTCGGGAAGCCACCCCTCCACTTT TRBV20-1 NA TRBJ1-6 NA
CASSFRAGNTIYF TGTGCCAGCAGCTTCAGGGCTGGAAACACCATATATTTT TRBV9 NA TRBJ1-3 NA
CASRTGTGQSPLHF TGTGCCAGCAGAACTGGGACAGGGCAATCACCCCTCCACTTT TRBV7-9 TRBD1 TRBJ1-6 few
CATGTPGGSYNSPLHF TGTGCCACCGGAACCCCCGGGGGCTCCTATAATTCACCCCTCCACTTT TRBV5-4 NA TRBJ1-6 NA
CASSPGTSGTSFNEQFF TGTGCCAGCAGCCCCGGGACTAGCGGGACTTCTTTTAATGAGCAGTTCTTC TRBV5-4 TRBD2 TRBJ2-1 NA
CASSTSGTGIPNTGELFF TGTGCCAGCTCAACATCCGGGACAGGTATACCGAACACCGGGGAGCTGTTTTTT TRBV18 TRBD1 TRBJ2-2 NA
CASSYRGTDTQYF TGTGCCAGCAGTTACCGGGGCACAGATACGCAGTATTTT TRBV6-5 NA TRBJ2-3 once
CASSVRGTSSYNEQFF TGTGCCAGCAGCGTTAGGGGCACAAGCTCCTACAATGAGCAGTTCTTC TRBV9 NA TRBJ2-1 NA
CASSPRDLAGGQETQYF TGTGCCAGCAGCCCCCGGGATCTAGCGGGGGGCCAAGAGACCCAGTACTTC TRBV4-2 TRBD2 TRBJ2-5 once
CASSLGQAGYTF TGTGCCAGCAGCTTGGGTCAGGCCGGCTACACCTTC TRBV5-6 NA TRBJ1-2 NA
CASSASGTEYNEQFF TGTGCCAGCAGCGCCTCCGGGACAGAATACAATGAGCAGTTCTTC TRBV9 TRBD1 TRBJ2-1 NA
CAWSVGGSRYEQYF TGTGCCTGGAGTGTCGGCGGGAGTAGGTACGAGCAGTACTTC TRBV30 TRBD2 TRBJ2-7 NA
CASTQEPNTEAFF TGTGCCAGCACACAGGAGCCGAACACTGAAGCTTTCTTT TRBV7-3 NA TRBJ1-1 NA
CASSEGVARSYEQYF TGTGCCAGCAGTGAAGGGGTAGCGCGTTCCTACGAGCAGTACTTC TRBV2 NA TRBJ2-7 NA
CATRASGGTGELFF TGTGCCACCAGGGCTAGCGGGGGCACCGGGGAGCTGTTTTTT TRBV24-1 TRBD2 TRBJ2-2 few
CASSFSTGGMNTEAFF TGTGCCAGCAGTTTTTCGACAGGGGGGATGAACACTGAAGCTTTCTTT TRBV28 TRBD1 TRBJ1-1 NA
CASSPQAGVYEQYF TGTGCCAGCAGCCCGCAAGCGGGAGTCTACGAGCAGTACTTC TRBV11-2 TRBD2 TRBJ2-7 NA
CASSEGDPTLYEQYF TGCGCCAGCAGCGAGGGGGACCCAACTCTCTACGAGCAGTACTTC TRBV5-1 NA TRBJ2-7 few
CSYVGSSYNEQFF TGCAGTTATGTCGGGAGCTCCTACAATGAGCAGTTCTTC TRBV29-1 NA TRBJ2-1 NA
CACSTGVNQPQHF TGTGCCTGTTCGACAGGGGTCAATCAGCCCCAGCATTTT TRBV30 TRBD1 TRBJ1-5 NA
CASSMRWQPQHF TGTGCCAGTAGTATGCGATGGCAGCCCCAGCATTTT TRBV19 NA TRBJ1-5 NA
CASSPYGTEAFF TGTGCCAGCAGCCCCTACGGGACTGAAGCTTTCTTT TRBV3-1/TRBV3-2 NA TRBJ1-1 NA
CASSLPLTNGYGYTF TGTGCCAGCAGTTTACCCCTGACAAACGGCTATGGCTACACCTTC TRBV28 NA TRBJ1-2 once
CASSPDGQENNSPLHF TGCGCCAGCAGCCCGGACGGACAGGAGAATAATTCACCCCTCCACTTT TRBV4-1 TRBD1 TRBJ1-6 NA
CASSSLGTGGYGYTF TGTGCCAGCAGTTCACTCGGGACAGGGGGCTATGGCTACACCTTC TRBV27 TRBD1 TRBJ1-2 NA
CASSPSLQRGGPNEQFF TGTGCCAGCTCACCATCTCTCCAGCGGGGGGGCCCCAATGAGCAGTTCTTC TRBV18 TRBD2 TRBJ2-1 NA
CASGLDRGSYNSPLHF TGTGCTAGTGGTTTGGACAGGGGATCCTATAATTCACCCCTCCACTTT TRBV12-5 TRBD1 TRBJ1-6 NA